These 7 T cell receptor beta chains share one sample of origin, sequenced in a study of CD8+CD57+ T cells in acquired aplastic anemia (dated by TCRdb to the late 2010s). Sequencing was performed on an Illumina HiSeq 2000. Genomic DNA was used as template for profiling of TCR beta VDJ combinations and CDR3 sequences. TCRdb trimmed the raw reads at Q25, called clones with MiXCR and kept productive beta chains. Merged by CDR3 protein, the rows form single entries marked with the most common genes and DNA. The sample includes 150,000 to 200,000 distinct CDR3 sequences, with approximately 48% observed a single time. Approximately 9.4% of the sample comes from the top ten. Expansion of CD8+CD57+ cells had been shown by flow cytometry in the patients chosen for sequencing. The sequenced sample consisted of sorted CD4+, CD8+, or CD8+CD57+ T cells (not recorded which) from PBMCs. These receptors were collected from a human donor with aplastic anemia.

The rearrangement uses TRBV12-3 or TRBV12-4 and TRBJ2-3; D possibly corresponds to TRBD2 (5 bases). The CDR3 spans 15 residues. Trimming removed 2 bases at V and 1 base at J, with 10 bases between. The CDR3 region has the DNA TGTGCCAGCAGTTTATCCCCCGGGGGCACAGATACGCAGTATTTT. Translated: CASSLSPGGTDTQYF.

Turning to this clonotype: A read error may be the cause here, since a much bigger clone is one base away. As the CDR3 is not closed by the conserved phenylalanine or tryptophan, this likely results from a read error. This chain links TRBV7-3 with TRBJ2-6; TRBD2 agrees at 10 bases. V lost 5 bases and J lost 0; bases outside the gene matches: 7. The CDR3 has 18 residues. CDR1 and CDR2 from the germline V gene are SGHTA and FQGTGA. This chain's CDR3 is CASSRAGTSASGANVLTL. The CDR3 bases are TGTGCCAGCAGCCGAGCCGGGACTAGCGCCTCTGGGGCCAACGTCCTGACTCTC.

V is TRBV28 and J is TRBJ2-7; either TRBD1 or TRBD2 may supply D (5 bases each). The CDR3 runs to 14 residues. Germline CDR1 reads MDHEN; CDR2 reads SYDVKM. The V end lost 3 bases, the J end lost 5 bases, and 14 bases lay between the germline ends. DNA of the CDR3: TGTGCCAGCAGTTTGGGACCGAAGGCCCACGAGCAGTACTTC. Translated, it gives CASSLGPKAHEQYF.

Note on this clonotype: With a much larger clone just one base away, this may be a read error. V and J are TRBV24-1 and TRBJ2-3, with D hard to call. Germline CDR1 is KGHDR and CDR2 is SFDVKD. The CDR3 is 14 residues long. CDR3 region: CATGDFGQADTQYF. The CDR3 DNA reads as TGTGCCACCGGTGATTTTGGGCAGGCAGATACGCAGTATTTT.

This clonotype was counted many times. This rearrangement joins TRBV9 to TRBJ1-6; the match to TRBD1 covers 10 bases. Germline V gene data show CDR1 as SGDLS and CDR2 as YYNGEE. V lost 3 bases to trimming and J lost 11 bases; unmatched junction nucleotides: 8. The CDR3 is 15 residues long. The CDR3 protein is CASSGGDRGSPPLHF. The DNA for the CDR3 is TGTGCCAGCAGCGGGGGGGACAGGGGATCGCCACCCCTCCACTTT. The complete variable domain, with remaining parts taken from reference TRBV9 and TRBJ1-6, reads DSGVTQTPKHLITATGQRVTLRCSPRSGDLSVYWYQQSLDQGLQFLIQYYNGEERAKGNILERFSAQQFPDLHSELNLSSLELGDSALYFCASSGGDRGSPPLHFGNGTRLTVT.

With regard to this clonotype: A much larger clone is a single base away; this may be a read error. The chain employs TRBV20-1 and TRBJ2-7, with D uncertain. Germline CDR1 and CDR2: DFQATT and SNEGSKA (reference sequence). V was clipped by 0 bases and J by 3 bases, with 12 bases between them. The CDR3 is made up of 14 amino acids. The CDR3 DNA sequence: TGCAGTGCTAGAGACCCGGCCAGAAGCTACGAGCAGTACTTC. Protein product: CSARDPARSYEQYF.

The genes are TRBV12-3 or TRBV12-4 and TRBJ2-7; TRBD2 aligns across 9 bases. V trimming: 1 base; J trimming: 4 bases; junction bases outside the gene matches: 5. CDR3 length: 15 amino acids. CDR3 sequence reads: CASSLGGTSLYEQYF. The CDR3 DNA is TGTGCCAGCAGTTTAGGGGGGACTAGCCTATACGAGCAGTACTTC.